This entry lists 26 T cell receptor beta chains sequenced from one sample in a study of T cell responses to AZD1222 COVID-19 vaccine. Generated by immunoSEQ multiplex PCR, the TCRdb table keeps only in-frame clones and is missing some. The sample holds roughly 130,000 clones; more than 70% are singletons and the top ten take more than 10%. The sample consisted of peripheral blood, taken on day 0 of AZD1222 vaccination. The receptors come from an adult in good health.

In this sample, this clone turned up a few times. This chain joins TRBV19 and TRBJ1-6; the D is unclear. This CDR3 spans 15 amino acids. V dropped 5 bases and J dropped 8 bases, with 16 bases sitting between them. The germline V gene encodes CDR1 LNHDA and CDR2 SQIVND (reference sequence). CDR3 sequence reads: CASSEVSPRYSPLHF. CDR3 DNA: TGTGCCAGTAGTGAGGTCTCACCGCGATATTCACCCCTCCACTTT. Based on the CDR3 plus reference TRBV19 and TRBJ1-6, the full variable domain is DGGITQSPKYLFRKEGQNVTLSCEQNLNHDAMYWYRQDPGQGLRLIYYSQIVNDFQKGDIAEGYSVSREKKESFPLTVTSAQKNPTAFYLCASSEVSPRYSPLHFGNGTRLTVT.

The rearrangement uses TRBV7-8 and TRBJ1-2, with 10 bases identical to TRBD1. This CDR3 is 15 amino acids long. The germline CDR1 and CDR2 sequences are SGHVS and FQNEAQ. V shed 5 bases, J shed 5 bases, and the junction held 8 bases outside the gene matches. The CDR3 is CASSTRDRGMYGYTF. The CDR3 nucleotides are TGTGCCAGCAGCACCCGGGACAGGGGAATGTATGGCTACACCTTC. Full variable domain (rest looked up from reference TRBV7-8 and TRBJ1-2): GAGVSQSPRYKVAKRGQDVALRCDPISGHVSLFWYQQALGQGPEFLTYFQNEAQLDKSGLPSDRFFAERPEGSVSTLKIQRTQQEDSAVYLCASSTRDRGMYGYTFGSGTRLTVV.

This clone has a single count. The CDR3 nucleotides are TGCGCCAGCAGCTTGCGGTACGGACAGAATAATGAAAAACTGTTTTTT. This encodes CASSLRYGQNNEKLFF. The chain has TRBV5-1 and TRBJ1-4; D perhaps matches TRBD1 (6 bases). The CDR3 runs to 16 residues. The germline CDR1 and CDR2 sequences are SGHRS and YFSETQ. V dropped 1 base and J dropped 4 bases, with 14 bases sitting between them.

This clone was found once. The chain carries TRBV24-1 and TRBJ1-5, with D possibly being TRBD1 (5 bases). Germline V gives CDR1 KGHDR, CDR2 SFDVKD. The CDR3 sequence is 14 residues long. The V end lost 10 bases, the J end lost 0 bases, and 12 bases lay between the germline ends. The CDR3 here is CATGGEDSNQPQHF. The CDR3 DNA reads as TGTGCCACGGGGGGAGAGGATAGCAATCAGCCCCAGCATTTT.

V and J are TRBV11-2 and TRBJ1-1; D gene ambiguous. The CDR3 has 14 residues. Trimming stripped 7 bases from V and 0 bases from J, with 12 bases between. Germline V lookup: CDR1 SGHAT, CDR2 FQNNGV. CDR3 sequence reads: CASKKGDMNTEAFF. CDR3 coding DNA: TGTGCCAGCAAAAAGGGAGACATGAACACTGAAGCTTTCTTT.

V usage is TRBV7-9 and J usage is TRBJ2-3, with 10 bases matching TRBD1. Trimming took 8 bases from V and 4 from J; bases not matched to a gene: 3. The germline gives CDR1 SEHNR, CDR2 FQNEAQ (reference sequence). The CDR3 runs 13 residues. The CDR3 spells CASGTGEADTQYF. The DNA for the CDR3 is TGTGCCAGCGGGACAGGGGAGGCAGATACGCAGTATTTT.

This clone appeared a single time. The chain is built from TRBV19 and TRBJ1-2; D remains unclear. Germline V lookup: CDR1 LNHDA, CDR2 SQIVND (reference sequence). Trimming shortened V by 6 bases and J by 6 bases, and 8 bases separated the two germline ends. The CDR3 sequence is 11 residues long. The CDR3 spells CASSSADGYTF. In DNA form, the CDR3 reads TGTGCCAGTAGCTCCGCGGATGGCTACACCTTC.

In this sample, this clone turned up once. The J gene is TRBJ2-7, the V gene TRBV28; unclear D gene. The CDR3 runs 15 residues. The V end was cut by 3 bases, the J end by 0 bases, with 12 bases between. Germline values: CDR1 MDHEN, CDR2 SYDVKM. Written as DNA, the CDR3 is TGTGCCAGCAGTTTGGACCCAAGGAGCTCCTACGAGCAGTACTTC. It encodes CASSLDPRSSYEQYF.

The gene calls are TRBV3-1 (or the pseudogene TRBV3-2) and TRBJ1-1; unclear D gene. Germline-derived CDR1 and CDR2 are LGHDT and YNNKEL (reference sequence). CDR3 length: 13 residues. Trimming removed 1 base at V and 10 bases at J, with 13 bases between. The CDR3 sequence is CASSQGPRVVAFF. CDR3 nucleotide sequence: TGTGCCAGCAGCCAAGGACCAAGGGTGGTAGCTTTCTTT.

This rearrangement joins TRBV19 to TRBJ2-1; 10 bases line up with TRBD1. After removal of 5 bases from V and 7 bases from J, the junction contained 2 bases not matched to a gene. Germline V gene data show CDR1 as LNHDA and CDR2 as SQIVND (reference sequence). CDR3 size: 13 residues. CDR3 in DNA: TGTGCCAGTAGTGGGACAGGGGTAAATGAGCAGTTCTTC. Its translation: CASSGTGVNEQFF.

This clone was seen only once. This rearrangement joins TRBV12-3 or TRBV12-4 to TRBJ1-6; maybe TRBD1 (6 bases). The CDR3 spans 13 residues. V lost 7 bases and J 7 bases, leaving 11 bases between the germline ends. CDR3 coding DNA: TGTGCCAGCATAGGGGGACCCAATTCACCCCTCCACTTT. Encoded protein: CASIGGPNSPLHF.

The chain joins TRBV6-6 to TRBJ2-2; 14 bases agree with TRBD2. The V and J ends lost 2 bases and 7 bases, in that order; junction bases with no gene match: 3. CDR3 length: 16 amino acids. In germline, CDR1 is MNHNY, CDR2 SVGAGI (reference sequence). CDR3 protein: CASSYTGTSGGGELFF. CDR3 DNA: TGTGCCAGCAGTTACACCGGGACTAGCGGGGGCGGGGAGCTGTTTTTT.

This rearrangement joins TRBV4-1 to TRBJ2-7; 14 nucleotides agree with TRBD2. The CDR3 is 16 amino acids. CDR1 is MGHRA, CDR2 YSYEKL, per germline. The V segment lost 3 bases and the J segment 4 bases; nucleotides outside the gene matches: 5. In DNA, the CDR3 is TGCGCCAGCAGCCACCGACTAGCGGGGGGGCTGTACGAGCAGTACTTC. This encodes CASSHRLAGGLYEQYF.

The chain carries TRBV27 and TRBJ1-1, with 9 bases identical to TRBD1. CDR1 MNHEY and CDR2 SMNVEV come from the germline V gene (reference sequence). J gave up 0 bases and V 4 bases, and 0 bases lay outside the gene matches. There are 14 residues in the CDR3. CDR3 region: CASSWTGVNTEAFF. In DNA form, the CDR3 reads TGTGCCAGCAGTTGGACAGGGGTGAACACTGAAGCTTTCTTT.

The gene calls are TRBV7-6 and TRBJ2-1; TRBD2 aligns across 10 bases. This CDR3 is built from 15 residues. Germline values: CDR1 SGHVS, CDR2 FNYEAQ. Trimming removed 5 bases from V and 7 bases from J; junction bases left unmatched: 8. The DNA for the CDR3 is TGTGCCAGCAGCCAGGAGCGGGGGGGCCGGAATGAGCAGTTCTTC. This sequence encodes CASSQERGGRNEQFF.

Notes on this clone: At the DNA level, this CDR3 is encoded by other sequences in the same sample as well. The genes are TRBV18 and TRBJ2-7; D gene uncertain. Per germline, CDR1 KGHSH and CDR2 LQKENI. The CDR3 runs 14 residues. Trimming removed 0 bases from V and 0 bases from J, with 6 bases in between. The CDR3 DNA reads TGTGCCAGCTCACCACCGGCCCACTCCTACGAGCAGTACTTC. Its protein is CASSPPAHSYEQYF.

This chain uses TRBV10-2 with TRBJ2-1; 7 nucleotides match TRBD2. Trimming cost V 1 base and J 0 bases; bases outside gene matches: 9. The CDR3 covers 18 residues. Per germline, CDR1 WSHSY and CDR2 SAAADI. The CDR3 spells CASSEFWTSRGSYNEQFF. The DNA of the CDR3 is TGCGCCAGCAGTGAGTTCTGGACTAGTCGGGGCTCCTACAATGAGCAGTTCTTC.

The J gene is TRBJ1-2, the V gene TRBV28; D is undetermined. This CDR3 has 13 amino acids. CDR1 MDHEN and CDR2 SYDVKM come from the germline V gene. Trimming removed 2 bases from V and 3 bases from J, with 7 bases in between. DNA of the CDR3: TGTGCCAGCAGTTTACCCGGTTACTATGGCTACACCTTC. Protein sequence: CASSLPGYYGYTF.

The chain joins TRBV5-6 to TRBJ2-2; D remains unclear. Germline V CDR1 and CDR2: SGHDT, YYEEEE. The CDR3 totals 14 residues. Between the trimmed V and J ends, which lost 0 bases and 6 bases, there was a span of 9 bases. The CDR3 protein is CASSLAYPPGELFF. CDR3 DNA sequence: TGTGCCAGCAGCTTGGCCTATCCCCCCGGGGAGCTGTTTTTT.

J is TRBJ1-2 and V is TRBV28, with D possibly matching TRBD1 (5 bases). With 3 bases removed from V and 4 bases from J, the gap between germline ends came to 9 bases. CDR3 size: 13 residues. In germline, CDR1 is MDHEN, CDR2 SYDVKM. The CDR3 protein is CASSLGGSYGYTF. The CDR3, as DNA: TGTGCCAGCAGTTTGGGGGGTAGCTATGGCTACACCTTC.

V and J are TRBV7-2 and TRBJ1-2, with 8 positions matching TRBD1. Germline CDR1 reads SGHTA; CDR2 reads FQGNSA. The ends lost 0 bases at V and 8 bases at J; junction bases unmatched: 14. This CDR3 contains 17 residues. The CDR3 bases are TGTGCCAGCAGCTTAGCGGCTTCGAGGACAGGGCCGCGGGGCTACACCTTC. Translated, it gives CASSLAASRTGPRGYTF.

The chain uses TRBV5-4 and TRBJ1-1, with D possibly matching TRBD1 (5 bases). This CDR3 is 12 amino acids long. V lost 4 bases to trimming and J lost 5 bases, with 9 bases between them. Looked up from germline, CDR1 is SGHNT and CDR2 is YYREEE (reference sequence). For the CDR3, the DNA is TGTGCCAGCAGCGCAGGGTTTACTGAAGCTTTCTTT. Translating gives CASSAGFTEAFF.

This clone occurred a few times. CDR3 DNA sequence: TGTGCCAGCAGCTTAACCAGGGTAGACTATGGCTACACCTTC. Translating it yields CASSLTRVDYGYTF. V is TRBV7-8 and J is TRBJ1-2, with D perhaps matching TRBD1 (5 bases). V was trimmed by 2 bases and J by 3 bases, leaving 10 bases between them. The CDR3 is 14 amino acids. Germline V CDR1 and CDR2: SGHVS, FQNEAQ.

The chain employs TRBV2 and TRBJ2-7; D may be TRBD1 (5 bases). Per germline, CDR1 SNHLY and CDR2 FYNNEI. The CDR3 sequence is 12 residues long. V shed 11 bases and J shed 2 bases, with 13 bases lying between them. CDR3 sequence reads: CAGADGTYEQYF. The CDR3 DNA follows: TGTGCCGGGGCGGACGGTACCTACGAGCAGTACTTC.

The CDR3 loop reads CTGQPSSGANVLTF. DNA for the CDR3: TGTACGGGACAGCCCAGCTCTGGGGCCAACGTCCTGACTTTC. The rearrangement joins TRBV2 to TRBJ2-6; 7 bases map to TRBD1. Germline V CDR1 and CDR2: SNHLY, FYNNEI. The CDR3 totals 14 residues. The entire variable domain, with the rest obtained from reference TRBV2 and TRBJ2-6, is as follows: EPEVTQTPSHQVTQMGQEVILRCVPISNHLYFYWYRQILGQKVEFLVSFYNNEISEKSEIFDDQFSVERPDGSNFTLKIRSTKLEDSAMYFCTGQPSSGANVLTFGAGSRLTVL.

The CDR3 nucleotides are TGTGCCAGCTCACCGGTAGCGGGGGATACAGATACGCAGTATTTT. As protein: CASSPVAGDTDTQYF. This chain uses TRBV18 with TRBJ2-3, with TRBD2 matching 9 bases. The ends lost 3 bases at V and 3 bases at J; junction bases unmatched: 4. Germline V gives CDR1 KGHSH, CDR2 LQKENI. This CDR3 has 15 residues.